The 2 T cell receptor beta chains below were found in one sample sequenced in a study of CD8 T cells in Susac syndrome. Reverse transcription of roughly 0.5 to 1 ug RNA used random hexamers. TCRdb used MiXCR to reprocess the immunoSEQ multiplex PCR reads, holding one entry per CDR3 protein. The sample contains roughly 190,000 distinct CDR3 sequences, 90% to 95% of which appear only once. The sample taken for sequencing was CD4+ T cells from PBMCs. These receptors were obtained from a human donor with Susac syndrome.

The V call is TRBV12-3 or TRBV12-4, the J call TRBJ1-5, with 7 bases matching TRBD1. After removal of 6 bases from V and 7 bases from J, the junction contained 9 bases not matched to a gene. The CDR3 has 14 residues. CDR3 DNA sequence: TGTGCCAGCAGCTATACAGGGGCGGTCCAGCCCCAGCATTTT. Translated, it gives CASSYTGAVQPQHF.

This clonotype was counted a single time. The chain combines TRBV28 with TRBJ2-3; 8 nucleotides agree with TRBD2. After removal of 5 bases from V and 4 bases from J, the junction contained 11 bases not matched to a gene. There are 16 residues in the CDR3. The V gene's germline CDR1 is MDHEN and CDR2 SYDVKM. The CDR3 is CASSPNYSGTSDTQYF. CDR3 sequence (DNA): TGTGCCAGCAGTCCTAATTATAGCGGGACCTCAGATACGCAGTATTTT.